These T cell receptor beta chains were read from a single sample in a study of shared clonotypes between healthy human individuals. Clones were read by immunoSEQ multiplex PCR, and TCRdb kept only the in-frame ones, dropping some. The sample shows hundreds of thousands of clones, about 95% of them seen only once. The specimen was naive CD4+ T cells sorted from blood. Source of these receptors: a woman younger than 45 in good health. Each CDR3 is given with its conserved first and last residue. Each record gives: V gene, clone size, J gene, CDR3 length, D gene, CDR3 protein, CDR3 DNA. The D gene is left open where the match is weak. Part of the rows lack a size; the others show once, few, many or a class for expanded clones.

v_call: TRBV6-1; clone_size: once; j_call: TRBJ2-3; cdr3_length: 12; d_call: .; cdr3_aa: CASSWATDTQYF; cdr3_nt: TGTGCCAGCAGCTGGGCGACAGATACGCAGTATTTT
v_call: TRBV28; clone_size: .; j_call: TRBJ1-2; cdr3_length: 16; d_call: TRBD1; cdr3_aa: CASRHPRQGSYYGYTF; cdr3_nt: TGTGCCAGCAGGCACCCGAGACAGGGGTCCTACTATGGCTACACCTTC
v_call: TRBV4-1; clone_size: .; j_call: TRBJ2-6; cdr3_length: 15; d_call: .; cdr3_aa: CASSYILAGANVLTF; cdr3_nt: TGCGCCAGCAGCTACATTCTCGCCGGGGCCAACGTCCTGACTTTC
v_call: TRBV28; clone_size: .; j_call: TRBJ1-1; cdr3_length: 12; d_call: .; cdr3_aa: CASSLSGLGAFF; cdr3_nt: TGTGCCAGCAGTTTATCGGGGTTGGGAGCTTTCTTT
v_call: TRBV15; clone_size: .; j_call: TRBJ1-3; cdr3_length: 15; d_call: TRBD1; cdr3_aa: CATSRDGTGGNTIYF; cdr3_nt: TGTGCCACCAGCAGAGACGGGACAGGCGGAAACACCATATATTTT
v_call: TRBV6-1; clone_size: .; j_call: TRBJ2-1; cdr3_length: 16; d_call: TRBD2; cdr3_aa: CASSEGGLAGGNEQFF; cdr3_nt: TGTGCCAGCAGTGAGGGGGGACTAGCGGGAGGGAATGAGCAGTTCTTC
v_call: TRBV2; clone_size: .; j_call: TRBJ2-7; cdr3_length: 13; d_call: .; cdr3_aa: CASSEARTYEQYF; cdr3_nt: TGTGCCAGCAGTGAAGCGCGGACTTACGAGCAGTACTTC
v_call: TRBV19; clone_size: .; j_call: TRBJ1-1; cdr3_length: 13; d_call: .; cdr3_aa: CASRGPMNTEAFF; cdr3_nt: TGTGCCAGTAGAGGGCCTATGAACACTGAAGCTTTCTTT
v_call: TRBV21-1; clone_size: .; j_call: TRBJ1-2; cdr3_length: 16; d_call: .; cdr3_aa: CASSNSRDREDYGYTF; cdr3_nt: TGTGCCAGCAGCAACAGCCGGGACAGGGAGGACTATGGCTACACCTTC
v_call: TRBV7-2; clone_size: .; j_call: TRBJ1-4; cdr3_length: 18; d_call: .; cdr3_aa: CASSSPRGEVATNEKLFF; cdr3_nt: TGTGCCAGCAGCTCCCCCAGAGGAGAAGTTGCAACTAATGAAAAACTGTTTTTT
v_call: TRBV2; clone_size: .; j_call: TRBJ2-1; cdr3_length: 14; d_call: .; cdr3_aa: CASNPGSTYNEQFF; cdr3_nt: TGTGCCAGCAATCCGGGGAGTACCTACAATGAGCAGTTCTTC
v_call: TRBV5-1; clone_size: .; j_call: TRBJ2-5; cdr3_length: 15; d_call: TRBD1; cdr3_aa: CASSLRDRGRETQYF; cdr3_nt: TGCGCCAGCAGCTTAAGGGACAGGGGTCGTGAGACCCAGTACTTC
v_call: TRBV6-1; clone_size: .; j_call: TRBJ1-1; cdr3_length: 15; d_call: .; cdr3_aa: CASSDGPGSDTEAFF; cdr3_nt: TGTGCCAGCAGTGATGGCCCCGGCAGCGACACTGAAGCTTTCTTT
v_call: TRBV29-1; clone_size: .; j_call: TRBJ1-1; cdr3_length: 12; d_call: .; cdr3_aa: CSVVETPEVAFF; cdr3_nt: TGCAGCGTTGTAGAGACCCCGGAGGTCGCTTTCTTT
v_call: TRBV2; clone_size: .; j_call: TRBJ2-5; cdr3_length: 14; d_call: TRBD1; cdr3_aa: CASSEGQGAGTQYF; cdr3_nt: TGTGCCAGCAGTGAGGGACAGGGGGCCGGAACCCAGTACTTC
v_call: TRBV28; clone_size: .; j_call: TRBJ2-1; cdr3_length: 18; d_call: TRBD2; cdr3_aa: CAYSTGGLAGRSYNEQFF; cdr3_nt: TGTGCCTACTCTACAGGGGGACTAGCGGGACGCTCCTACAATGAGCAGTTCTTC
v_call: TRBV10-3; clone_size: .; j_call: TRBJ1-1; cdr3_length: 11; d_call: .; cdr3_aa: CAISEGLGAFF; cdr3_nt: TGTGCCATCAGTGAGGGCCTGGGAGCTTTCTTT
v_call: TRBV10-3; clone_size: .; j_call: TRBJ1-5; cdr3_length: 14; d_call: TRBD1; cdr3_aa: CASRGTERNQPQHF; cdr3_nt: TGCGCCAGCAGAGGGACAGAGCGCAATCAGCCCCAGCATTTT
v_call: TRBV2; clone_size: .; j_call: TRBJ2-3; cdr3_length: 13; d_call: .; cdr3_aa: CASGGRGSDTQYF; cdr3_nt: TGTGCCAGCGGCGGTCGGGGTTCGGATACGCAGTATTTT
v_call: TRBV7-2; clone_size: .; j_call: TRBJ1-2; cdr3_length: 14; d_call: .; cdr3_aa: CASSIQQGIYGYTF; cdr3_nt: TGTGCCAGCAGCATCCAGCAGGGGATTTATGGCTACACCTTC
v_call: TRBV13; clone_size: .; j_call: TRBJ2-7; cdr3_length: 13; d_call: TRBD1; cdr3_aa: CASSLQGAYEQYF; cdr3_nt: TGTGCCAGCAGCTTGCAGGGGGCTTACGAGCAGTACTTC
v_call: TRBV6-4; clone_size: .; j_call: TRBJ2-5; cdr3_length: 19; d_call: .; cdr3_aa: CASSDSCKVSGSRGETQYF; cdr3_nt: TGTGCCAGCAGTGATTCTTGCAAAGTTTCGGGGTCCCGCGGAGAGACCCAGTACTTC
v_call: TRBV7-9; clone_size: once; j_call: TRBJ2-5; cdr3_length: 14; d_call: .; cdr3_aa: CASSLGGNQETQYF; cdr3_nt: TGTGCCAGCAGCTTAGGGGGTAACCAAGAGACCCAGTACTTC
v_call: TRBV5-1; clone_size: .; j_call: TRBJ2-7; cdr3_length: 15; d_call: TRBD2; cdr3_aa: CASGWEAGATYEQYF; cdr3_nt: TGCGCCAGCGGGTGGGAGGCGGGAGCTACCTACGAGCAGTACTTC
v_call: TRBV29-1; clone_size: .; j_call: TRBJ2-1; cdr3_length: 13; d_call: TRBD1; cdr3_aa: CSGGGAPYNEQFF; cdr3_nt: TGCAGCGGAGGGGGCGCCCCCTACAATGAGCAGTTCTTC
v_call: TRBV19; clone_size: .; j_call: TRBJ1-3; cdr3_length: 14; d_call: .; cdr3_aa: CASSTQGTGNTIYF; cdr3_nt: TGTGCCAGTAGTACCCAGGGTACCGGAAACACCATATATTTT
v_call: TRBV13; clone_size: .; j_call: TRBJ2-7; cdr3_length: 14; d_call: TRBD1; cdr3_aa: CASRGTGITYEQYF; cdr3_nt: TGTGCCAGCAGGGGGACAGGGATAACCTACGAGCAGTACTTC
v_call: TRBV11-3; clone_size: .; j_call: TRBJ2-2; cdr3_length: 15; d_call: .; cdr3_aa: CASSRRRTGTGELFF; cdr3_nt: TGTGCCAGCAGCCGAAGGAGGACGGGAACCGGGGAGCTGTTTTTT
v_call: TRBV28; clone_size: .; j_call: TRBJ1-2; cdr3_length: 12; d_call: .; cdr3_aa: CASSQAGYGYTF; cdr3_nt: TGTGCCAGCAGTCAGGCGGGGTATGGCTACACCTTC
v_call: TRBV5-1; clone_size: .; j_call: TRBJ2-3; cdr3_length: 14; d_call: TRBD2; cdr3_aa: CASSLGLAGVTQYF; cdr3_nt: TGCGCCAGCAGCTTGGGGTTAGCGGGAGTTACGCAGTATTTT
v_call: TRBV11-2; clone_size: .; j_call: TRBJ2-7; cdr3_length: 15; d_call: TRBD1; cdr3_aa: CASSSLRQGAFEQYF; cdr3_nt: TGTGCCAGCAGCTCTCTTCGACAGGGGGCGTTCGAGCAGTACTTC
v_call: TRBV5-4; clone_size: .; j_call: TRBJ1-4; cdr3_length: 16; d_call: .; cdr3_aa: CASKQGRGATNEKLFF; cdr3_nt: TGTGCCAGCAAACAGGGTAGGGGGGCAACTAATGAAAAACTGTTTTTT
v_call: TRBV5-1; clone_size: once; j_call: TRBJ1-6; cdr3_length: 14; d_call: .; cdr3_aa: CASSTGRDNSPLHF; cdr3_nt: TGCGCCAGCAGCACGGGACGGGATAATTCACCCCTCCACTTT
v_call: TRBV4-1; clone_size: .; j_call: TRBJ2-7; cdr3_length: 15; d_call: TRBD2; cdr3_aa: CASSQGTSGSGEQYF; cdr3_nt: TGCGCCAGCAGCCAAGGGACTAGCGGATCGGGGGAGCAGTACTTC
v_call: TRBV5-1; clone_size: .; j_call: TRBJ2-4; cdr3_length: 13; d_call: .; cdr3_aa: CASSSSTKNIQYF; cdr3_nt: TGCGCCAGCAGCTCCTCAACCAAAAACATTCAGTACTTC